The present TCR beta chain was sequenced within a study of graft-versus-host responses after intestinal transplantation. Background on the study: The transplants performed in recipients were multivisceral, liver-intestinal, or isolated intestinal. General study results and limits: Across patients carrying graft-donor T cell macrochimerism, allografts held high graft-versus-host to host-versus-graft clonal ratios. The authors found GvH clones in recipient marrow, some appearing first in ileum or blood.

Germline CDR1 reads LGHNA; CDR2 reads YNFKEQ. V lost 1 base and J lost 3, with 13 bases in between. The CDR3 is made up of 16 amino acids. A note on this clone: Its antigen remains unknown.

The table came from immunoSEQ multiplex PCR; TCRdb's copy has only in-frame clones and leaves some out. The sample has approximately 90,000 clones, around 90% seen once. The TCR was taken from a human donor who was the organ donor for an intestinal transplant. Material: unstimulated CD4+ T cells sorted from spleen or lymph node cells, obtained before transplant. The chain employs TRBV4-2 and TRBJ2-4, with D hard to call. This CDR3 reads CASSQVTKLGKNIQYF. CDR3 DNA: TGTGCCAGCAGCCAAGTTACAAAGCTAGGCAAAAACATTCAGTACTTC.